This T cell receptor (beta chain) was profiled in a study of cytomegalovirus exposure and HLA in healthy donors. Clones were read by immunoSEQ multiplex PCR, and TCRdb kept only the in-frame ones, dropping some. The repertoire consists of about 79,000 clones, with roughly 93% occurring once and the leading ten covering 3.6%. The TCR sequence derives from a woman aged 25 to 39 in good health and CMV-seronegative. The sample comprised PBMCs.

The CDR3 DNA follows: TGTGCCAGCAGTTCCAGTCCCTCCCCCACAGATACGCAGTATTTT. Encoded protein: CASSSSPSPTDTQYF. The V call is TRBV2, the J call TRBJ2-3; D uncertain. CDR1 and CDR2 from the germline V gene are SNHLY and FYNNEI. The CDR3 extends over 15 amino acids. V lost 5 bases, J lost 2 bases, and 14 bases lay in between.